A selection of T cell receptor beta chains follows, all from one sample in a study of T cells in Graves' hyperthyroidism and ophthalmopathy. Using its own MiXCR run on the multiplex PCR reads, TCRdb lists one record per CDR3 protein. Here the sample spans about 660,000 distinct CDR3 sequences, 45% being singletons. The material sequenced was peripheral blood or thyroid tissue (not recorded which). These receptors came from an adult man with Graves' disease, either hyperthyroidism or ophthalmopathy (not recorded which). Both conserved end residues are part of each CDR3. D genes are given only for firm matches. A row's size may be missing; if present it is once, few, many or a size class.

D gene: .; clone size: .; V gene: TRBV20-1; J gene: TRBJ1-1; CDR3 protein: CSLALIGVGTEAFF; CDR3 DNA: TGCAGCCTAGCCTTGATTGGGGTCGGCACTGAAGCTTTCTTT
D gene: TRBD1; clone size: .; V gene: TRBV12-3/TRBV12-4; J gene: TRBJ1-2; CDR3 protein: CASSLGGQGGYGYTF; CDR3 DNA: TGTGCCAGCAGTTTAGGAGGGCAGGGGGGTTATGGCTACACCTTC
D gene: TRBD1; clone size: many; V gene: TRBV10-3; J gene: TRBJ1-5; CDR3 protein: CAISVGQGSNQPQHF; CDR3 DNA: TGTGCCATCAGTGTGGGACAGGGAAGCAATCAGCCCCAGCATTTT
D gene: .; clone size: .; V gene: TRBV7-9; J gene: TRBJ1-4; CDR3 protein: CASSLVSGTNEKLFF; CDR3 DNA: TGTGCCAGCAGCTTAGTCAGCGGAACTAATGAAAAACTGTTTTTT
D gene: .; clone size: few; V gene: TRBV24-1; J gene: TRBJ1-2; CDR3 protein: CASSTQGTPDTDGYTF; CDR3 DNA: TGTGCCAGCAGTACGCAAGGGACCCCAGATACTGATGGCTACACCTTT
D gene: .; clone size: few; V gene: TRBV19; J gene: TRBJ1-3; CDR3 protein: CASTRRSYGNTIYF; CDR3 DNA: TGTGCCAGTACCAGGAGGAGCTACGGAAACACCATATATTTT
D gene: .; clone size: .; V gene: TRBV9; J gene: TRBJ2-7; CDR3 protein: CASSQETGASSYEQYF; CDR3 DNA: TGTGCCAGCAGCCAAGAGACAGGCGCGAGCTCCTACGAGCAGTACTTC
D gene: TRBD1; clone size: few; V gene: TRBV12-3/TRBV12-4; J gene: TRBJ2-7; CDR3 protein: CASSLETGAEQYF; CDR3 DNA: TGTGCCAGCAGCCTAGAGACAGGGGCCGAGCAGTACTTC
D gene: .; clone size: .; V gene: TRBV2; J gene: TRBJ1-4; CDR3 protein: CASSAQRTPRPGLFF; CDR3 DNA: TGTGCCAGCAGTGCCCAGCGGACACCGCGACCGGGACTGTTTTTT
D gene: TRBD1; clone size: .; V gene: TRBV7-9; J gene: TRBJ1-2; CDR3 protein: CASSYPDRVGGYTF; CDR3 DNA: TGTGCCAGCAGCTACCCGGACAGGGTGGGTGGCTACACCTTC
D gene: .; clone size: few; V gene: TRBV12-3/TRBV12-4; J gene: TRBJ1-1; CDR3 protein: CASSRDLRSEAFF; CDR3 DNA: TGTGCCAGCTCTAGGGACCTGCGGTCTGAAGCTTTCTTT
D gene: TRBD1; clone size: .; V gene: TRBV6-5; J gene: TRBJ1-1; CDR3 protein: CASSYLTGGDTEAFF; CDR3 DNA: TGTGCCAGCAGTTACCTTACAGGGGGTGACACTGAAGCTTTCTTT
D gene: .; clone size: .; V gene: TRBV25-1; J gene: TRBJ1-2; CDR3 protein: CASSDPGQPYGYTF; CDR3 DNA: TGTGCCAGCAGTGACCCCGGGCAGCCGTATGGCTACACCTTC
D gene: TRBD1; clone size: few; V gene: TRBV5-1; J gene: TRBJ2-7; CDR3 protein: CASSFGSGTVYEQYF; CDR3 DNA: TGCGCCAGCAGCTTCGGTTCCGGGACAGTATACGAGCAGTACTTC
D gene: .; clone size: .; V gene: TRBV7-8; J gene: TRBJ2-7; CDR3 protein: CASSLTGQGGRVYEQYF; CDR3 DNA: TGTGCCAGCAGCCTCACAGGGCAGGGGGGGAGGGTCTACGAGCAGTACTTC
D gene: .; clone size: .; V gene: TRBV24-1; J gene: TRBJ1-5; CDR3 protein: CATSDFYGGLTQPQHF; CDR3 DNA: TGTGCCACCAGTGATTTTTACGGGGGGCTGACTCAGCCCCAGCATTTT
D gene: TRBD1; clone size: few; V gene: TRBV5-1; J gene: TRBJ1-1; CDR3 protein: CASSSTGGEFEAFF; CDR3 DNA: TGCGCCAGCAGCTCGACAGGGGGTGAGTTTGAAGCTTTCTTT
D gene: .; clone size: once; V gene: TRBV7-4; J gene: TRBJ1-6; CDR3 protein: CASSFEGLLTYNSPLHF; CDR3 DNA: TGTGCCAGCAGCTTTGAGGGACTACTTACCTATAATTCACCCCTCCACTTT
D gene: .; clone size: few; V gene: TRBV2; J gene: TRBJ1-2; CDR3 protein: CASSQDLLDSPNYGYTF; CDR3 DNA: TGTGCCAGCAGCCAAGACTTACTGGACAGCCCTAACTATGGCTACACCTTC
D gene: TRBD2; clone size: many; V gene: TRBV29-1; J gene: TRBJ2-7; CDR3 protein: CSVYGRGGNYEQYF; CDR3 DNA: TGCAGCGTTTACGGGAGGGGGGGAAACTACGAGCAGTACTTC
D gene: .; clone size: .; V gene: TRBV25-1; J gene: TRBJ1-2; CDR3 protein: CASLDYGYTF; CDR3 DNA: TGTGCTAGCCTGGACTATGGCTACACCTTC
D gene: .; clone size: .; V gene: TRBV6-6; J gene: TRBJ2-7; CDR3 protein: CASSYGAGNYEQYF; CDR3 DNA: TGTGCCAGCAGTTACGGTGCAGGGAACTACGAGCAGTACTTC
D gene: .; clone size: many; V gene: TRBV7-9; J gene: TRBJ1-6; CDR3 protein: CASSTPSGVGDSPLHF; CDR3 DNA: TGTGCCAGCAGCACCCCCTCAGGGGTCGGTGATTCACCCCTCCACTTT
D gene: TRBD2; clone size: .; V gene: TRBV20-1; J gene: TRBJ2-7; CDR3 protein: CSARDLELAGAWQYF; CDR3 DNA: TGCAGTGCTAGAGATCTAGAACTAGCGGGGGCGTGGCAGTACTTC
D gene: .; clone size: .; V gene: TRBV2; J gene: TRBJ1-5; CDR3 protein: CASSYRVKETQHF; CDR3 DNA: TGTGCCAGCAGTTACCGGGTCAAAGAGACCCAGCATTTT
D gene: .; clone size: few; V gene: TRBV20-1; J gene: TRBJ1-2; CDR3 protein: CSARDSRRLHYGYTF; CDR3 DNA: TGCAGTGCCCGGGACTCTCGAAGACTTCACTATGGCTACACCTTC
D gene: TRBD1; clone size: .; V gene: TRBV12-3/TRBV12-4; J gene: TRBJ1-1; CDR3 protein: CASSLDRVITEAFF; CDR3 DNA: TGTGCCAGCAGCCTAGACAGGGTTATCACTGAAGCTTTCTTT
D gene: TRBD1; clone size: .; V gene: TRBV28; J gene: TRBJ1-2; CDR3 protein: CVSLGQGPYGYTF; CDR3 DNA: TGTGTCAGCTTAGGACAGGGACCCTATGGCTACACCTTC
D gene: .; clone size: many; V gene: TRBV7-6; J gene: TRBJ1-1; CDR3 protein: CASSLVGQLNTEAFF; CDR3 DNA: TGTGCCAGCAGCTTAGTCGGTCAGCTCAACACTGAAGCTTTCTTT
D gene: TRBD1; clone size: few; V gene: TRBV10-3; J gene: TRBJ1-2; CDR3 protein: CASSPPDRAAYGYTF; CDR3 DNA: TGTGCCAGCAGCCCCCCCGACAGGGCCGCCTATGGCTACACCTTC
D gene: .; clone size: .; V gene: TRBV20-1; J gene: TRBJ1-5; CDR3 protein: CSASRAADQPHHF; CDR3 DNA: TGCAGTGCTAGCAGGGCGGCGGATCAGCCCCATCATTTT
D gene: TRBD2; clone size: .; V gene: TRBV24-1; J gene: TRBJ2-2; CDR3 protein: CATSESGLAGGSGELVF; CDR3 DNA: TGTGCCACCAGTGAGTCGGGACTAGCGGGAGGCTCCGGGGAGCTGGTTTTT
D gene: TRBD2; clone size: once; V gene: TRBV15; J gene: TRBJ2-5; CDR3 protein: CATSSPAGGPETQYF; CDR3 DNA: TGTGCCACCAGCAGCCCAGCGGGAGGGCCGGAGACCCAGTACTTC
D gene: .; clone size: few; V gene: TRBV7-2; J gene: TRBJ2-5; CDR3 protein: CASSQRWPGGETQYF; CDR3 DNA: TGTGCCAGCAGCCAAAGATGGCCTGGAGGAGAGACCCAGTACTTC
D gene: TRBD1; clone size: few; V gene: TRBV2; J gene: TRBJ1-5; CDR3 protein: CASSLYRGGQPQHF; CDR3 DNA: TGTGCCAGCAGTTTATACAGGGGGGGTCAGCCCCAGCATTTT
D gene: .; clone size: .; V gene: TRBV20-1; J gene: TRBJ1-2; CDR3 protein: CSARDGGGEEYGYTF; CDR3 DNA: TGCAGTGCTAGAGATGGAGGCGGGGAAGAGTATGGCTACACCTTC
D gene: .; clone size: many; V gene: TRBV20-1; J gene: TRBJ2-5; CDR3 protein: CSASAGLGLAETQYF; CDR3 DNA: TGCAGTGCTAGTGCGGGTCTGGGGCTGGCAGAGACCCAGTACTTC
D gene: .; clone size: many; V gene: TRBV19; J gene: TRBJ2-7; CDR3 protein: CASSSQRNEQYF; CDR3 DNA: TGTGCCAGTAGTTCCCAGCGCAACGAGCAGTACTTC
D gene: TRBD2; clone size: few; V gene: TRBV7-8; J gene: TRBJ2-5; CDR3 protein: CASSLMSGLAGETQYF; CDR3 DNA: TGTGCCAGCAGCTTAATGTCGGGACTAGCGGGAGAGACCCAGTACTTC
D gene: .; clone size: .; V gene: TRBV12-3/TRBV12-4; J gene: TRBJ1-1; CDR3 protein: CASSVHLANTEAFF; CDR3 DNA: TGTGCCAGCAGTGTGCACCTGGCTAACACTGAAGCTTTCTTT